The sequence of this T cell receptor beta chain was determined in a study of T cells in Graves' hyperthyroidism and ophthalmopathy. Overall study findings and caveats: Most expanded thyroid clonotypes above 0.001 also appeared in blood. From stable hyperthyroidism, ophthalmopathy was separated by a 13 V-J model.

The source material, RNA transcripts, was used to amplify TCR beta CDR3 regions. First-round RT-PCR with HTBI primers amplified the TCR CDR3 region. One entry per CDR3 protein, called by TCRdb with MiXCR from the multiplex PCR reads. The sample contains approximately 510,000 distinct CDR3 sequences, around 20% of which appear only once. Germline V gene data show CDR1 as SGHVS and CDR2 as FQNEAQ. This CDR3 region has 14 residues. No ophthalmopathy progression within 18 months constituted stable Graves' hyperthyroidism. Each 10 ml fresh peripheral blood draw supplied the PBMCs. About this clonotype: The antigen is not known. One junction end does not reproduce the germline sequence, and a read error may be involved.

This sequence originates from a man aged 18-30 years with Graves' hyperthyroidism. This chain links TRBV7-8 with TRBJ2-2, with D hard to call. Material for sequencing was blood. The CDR3 spells CASGLGAGPGELFF. As DNA, the CDR3 is TGTGCCAGCGGCTTAGGAGCTGGCCCCGGGGAGCTGTTTTTT. The full variable domain, with the rest looked up from reference TRBV7-8 and TRBJ2-2, is GAGVSQSPRYKVAKRGQDVALRCDPISGHVSLFWYQQALGQGPEFLTYFQNEAQLDKSGLPSDRFFAERPEGSVSTLKIQRTQQEDSAVYLCASGLGAGPGELFFGEGSRLTVL.